The rows below give T cell receptor beta chains drawn from one sample of a study of T cell changes during pregnancy in multiple sclerosis. Using immunoSEQ multiplex PCR, the repertoire was profiled, and TCRdb retains in-frame clones only, with some absent. The data contain around 85,000 clones, about 89% of them singletons. This specimen consisted of PBMCs, obtained in the first trimester of pregnancy. Every receptor here comes from a female donor in good health, serving as a control in a pregnancy study. Some clones in this sample may be carry-over from other donors' samples. The CDR3 runs from the conserved cysteine through the conserved F or W. The D gene is left open where the match is weak. Where a row states a size, it is once, few, many or the class of an expanded clone; other rows omit it.

>few|TRBJ1-5|NA|TRBV10-1
CASSESEGQPQHF
TGCGCCAGCAGTGAGTCAGAGGGTCAGCCCCAGCATTTT
>NA|TRBJ2-7|TRBD2|TRBV28
CASSLFARETYEQYF
TGTGCCAGCAGTTTATTTGCGCGGGAGACCTACGAGCAGTACTTC
>NA|TRBJ2-3|TRBD2|TRBV23-1
CASSGSVIAGAGTDTQYF
TGCGCCAGCAGTGGATCTGTAATAGCGGGCGCCGGTACAGATACGCAGTATTTT
>NA|TRBJ1-4|NA|TRBV28
CASSSPGELYEKLFF
TGTGCCAGCAGTTCCCCCGGGGAGCTTTATGAAAAACTGTTTTTT
>NA|TRBJ1-3|NA|TRBV6-1
CASSEKDSSHSGNTIYF
TGTGCCAGCAGTGAAAAGGACAGCTCTCACTCTGGAAACACCATATATTTT
>NA|TRBJ2-2|TRBD2|TRBV5-4
CASSSRAGGQTGELFF
TGTGCCAGCAGTTCTAGAGCGGGGGGGCAGACCGGGGAGCTGTTTTTT
>NA|TRBJ1-1|NA|TRBV7-9
CASSLVDLNTEAFF
TGTGCCAGCAGCTTAGTGGACTTAAACACTGAAGCTTTCTTT
>NA|TRBJ1-1|NA|TRBV7-9
CASSFSMNTEAFF
TGTGCCAGCAGCTTTTCAATGAACACTGAAGCTTTCTTT
>NA|TRBJ2-1|TRBD2|TRBV4-1
CASSRGTSGYLSSYNEQFF
TGCGCCAGCAGCCGGGGGACTAGCGGCTACCTTAGCTCCTACAATGAGCAGTTCTTC
>NA|TRBJ1-1|TRBD1|TRBV6-1
CASSWGQGATEAFF
TGTGCCAGCAGCTGGGGACAGGGGGCGACTGAAGCTTTCTTT
>NA|TRBJ2-1|TRBD2|TRBV9
CASSRSGGYNEQFF
TGTGCCAGCAGCCGGAGCGGGGGGTACAATGAGCAGTTCTTC
>NA|TRBJ2-7|TRBD2|TRBV6-1
CASSEEAGGSYEQYF
TGTGCCAGCAGTGAAGAGGCGGGGGGGAGCTACGAGCAGTACTTC
>NA|TRBJ2-1|NA|TRBV28
CASSLGQGGKGEQFF
TGTGCCAGCAGCCTAGGACAGGGAGGGAAGGGTGAGCAGTTCTTC
>NA|TRBJ2-3|TRBD2|TRBV4-2
CASSQLAGERTDTQYF
TGTGCCAGCAGCCAGCTAGCGGGAGAGAGAACAGATACGCAGTATTTT
>once|TRBJ2-5|NA|TRBV4-1
CASSQVPGEETQYF
TGCGCCAGCAGCCAAGTTCCCGGGGAAGAGACCCAGTACTTC
>NA|TRBJ2-5|TRBD2|TRBV15
CATSASGRNRETQYF
TGTGCCACCAGCGCTAGCGGGAGAAATAGAGAGACCCAGTACTTC
>NA|TRBJ2-3|NA|TRBV2
CASSDPGSTDTQYF
TGTGCCAGCAGCGACCCCGGGAGCACAGATACGCAGTATTTT
>NA|TRBJ1-3|TRBD1|TRBV7-2
CASSSGQGEGNTIYF
TGTGCCAGCAGCTCAGGACAGGGGGAAGGAAACACCATATATTTT